The TCR beta chain under discussion was sequenced for a study of blood T cell repertoires in COVID-19. Germline V gene lookup returns CDR1 MNHEY and CDR2 SVGAGI. The ends lost 5 bases at V and 12 bases at J; junction bases unmatched: 7. The CDR3 length is 12 residues. Produced via immunoSEQ multiplex PCR; TCRdb's table is partial and in-frame only. In the table there are 80,000 or so clones, 70% to 80% of which are singletons. The origin of this receptor is a man in his fifties or sixties with active or convalescent COVID-19. The V call is TRBV6-5, the J call TRBJ2-1; 7 bases are a match to TRBD1. The sequenced sample consisted of peripheral blood. The DNA of the CDR3 is TGTGCCAGCAGTCATGACAGGGCCGTGCAGTTCTTC. Residues: CASSHDRAVQFF.